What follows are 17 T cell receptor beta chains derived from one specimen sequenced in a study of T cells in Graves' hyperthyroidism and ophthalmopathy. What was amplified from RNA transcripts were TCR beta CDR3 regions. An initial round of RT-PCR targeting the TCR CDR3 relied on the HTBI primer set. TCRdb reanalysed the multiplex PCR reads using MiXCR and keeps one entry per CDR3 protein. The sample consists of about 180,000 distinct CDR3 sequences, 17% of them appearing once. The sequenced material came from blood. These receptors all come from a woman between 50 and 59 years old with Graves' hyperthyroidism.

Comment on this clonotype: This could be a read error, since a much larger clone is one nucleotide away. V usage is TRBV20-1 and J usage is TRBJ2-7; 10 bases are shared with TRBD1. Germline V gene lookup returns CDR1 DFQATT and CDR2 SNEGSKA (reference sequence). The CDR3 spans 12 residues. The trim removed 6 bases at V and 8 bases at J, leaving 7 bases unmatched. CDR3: CSAKGQGNKQYF. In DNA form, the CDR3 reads TGCAGTGCAAAGGGACAGGGGAACAAGCAGTACTTC.

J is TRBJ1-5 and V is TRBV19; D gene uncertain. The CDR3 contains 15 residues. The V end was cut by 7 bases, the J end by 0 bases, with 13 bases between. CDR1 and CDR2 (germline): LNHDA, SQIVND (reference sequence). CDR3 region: CASTPAQASNQPQHF. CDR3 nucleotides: TGTGCCAGTACCCCTGCCCAGGCTAGCAATCAGCCCCAGCATTTT.

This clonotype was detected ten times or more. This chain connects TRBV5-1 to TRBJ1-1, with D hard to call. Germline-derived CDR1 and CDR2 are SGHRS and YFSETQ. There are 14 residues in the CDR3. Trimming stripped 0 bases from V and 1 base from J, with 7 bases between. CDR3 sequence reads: CASSLEPPNTEAFF. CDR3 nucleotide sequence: TGCGCCAGCAGCTTGGAGCCACCGAACACTGAAGCTTTCTTT. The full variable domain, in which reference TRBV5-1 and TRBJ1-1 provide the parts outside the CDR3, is KAGVTQTPRYLIKTRGQQVTLSCSPISGHRSVSWYQQTPGQGLQFLFEYFSETQRNKGNFPGRFSGRQFSNSRSEMNVSTLELGDSALYLCASSLEPPNTEAFFGQGTRLTVV.

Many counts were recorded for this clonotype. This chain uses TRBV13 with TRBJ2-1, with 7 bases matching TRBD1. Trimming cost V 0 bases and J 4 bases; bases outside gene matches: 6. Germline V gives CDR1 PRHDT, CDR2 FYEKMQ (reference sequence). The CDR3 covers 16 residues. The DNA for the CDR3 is TGTGCCAGCAGCTTAGGGACAGGGCTAGGGTACAATGAGCAGTTCTTC. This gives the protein CASSLGTGLGYNEQFF.

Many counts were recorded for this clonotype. CDR3 loop: CATSGFTGTEDTQYF. The CDR3, as DNA: TGTGCCACCAGCGGATTCACCGGGACAGAAGATACGCAGTATTTT. This rearrangement joins TRBV15 to TRBJ2-3; 7 positions agree with TRBD1. The ends lost 5 bases at V and 5 bases at J; junction bases unmatched: 10. CDR3 length: 15 residues. The germline CDR1 and CDR2 sequences are LNHNV and YYDKDF (reference sequence).

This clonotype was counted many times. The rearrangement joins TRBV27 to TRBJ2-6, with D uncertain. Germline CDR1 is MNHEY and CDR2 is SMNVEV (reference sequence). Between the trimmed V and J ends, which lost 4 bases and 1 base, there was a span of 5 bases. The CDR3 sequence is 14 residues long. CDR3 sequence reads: CASSYGSGANVLTF. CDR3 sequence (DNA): TGTGCCAGCAGTTACGGGTCTGGGGCCAACGTCCTGACTTTC.

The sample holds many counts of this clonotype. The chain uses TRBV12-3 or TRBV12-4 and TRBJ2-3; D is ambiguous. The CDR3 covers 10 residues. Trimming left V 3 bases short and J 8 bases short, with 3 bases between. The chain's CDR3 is CASSLTTQYF. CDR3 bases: TGTGCCAGCAGTTTGACTACGCAGTATTTT.

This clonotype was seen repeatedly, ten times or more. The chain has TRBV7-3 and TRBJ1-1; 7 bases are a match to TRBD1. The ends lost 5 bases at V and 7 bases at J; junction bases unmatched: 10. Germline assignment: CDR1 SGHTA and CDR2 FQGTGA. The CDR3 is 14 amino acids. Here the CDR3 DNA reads TGTGCCAGCAGCAAAGTAGGGGGCTGGGATGAAGCTTTCTTT. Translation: CASSKVGGWDEAFF. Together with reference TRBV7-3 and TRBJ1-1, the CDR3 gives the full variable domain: GAGVSQTPSNKVTEKGKYVELRCDPISGHTALYWYRQSLGQGPEFLIYFQGTGAADDSGLPNDRFFAVRPEGSVSTLKIQRTERGDSAVYLCASSKVGGWDEAFFGQGTRLTVV.

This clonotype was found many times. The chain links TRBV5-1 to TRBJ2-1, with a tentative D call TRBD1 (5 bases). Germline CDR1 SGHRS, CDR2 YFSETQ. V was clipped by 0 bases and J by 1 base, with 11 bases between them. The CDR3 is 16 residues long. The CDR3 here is CASSLALTGSYNEQFF. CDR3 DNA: TGCGCCAGCAGCTTGGCCCTTACAGGTTCCTACAATGAGCAGTTCTTC.

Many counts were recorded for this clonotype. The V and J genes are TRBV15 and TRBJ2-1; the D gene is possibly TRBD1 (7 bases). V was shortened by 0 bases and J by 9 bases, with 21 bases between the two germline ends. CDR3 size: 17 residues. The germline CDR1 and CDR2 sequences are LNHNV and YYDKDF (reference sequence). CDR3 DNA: TGTGCCACCAGCAGAGATCGGAGGGGGCCCGGGGATGGTGAGCAGTTCTTC. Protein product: CATSRDRRGPGDGEQFF.

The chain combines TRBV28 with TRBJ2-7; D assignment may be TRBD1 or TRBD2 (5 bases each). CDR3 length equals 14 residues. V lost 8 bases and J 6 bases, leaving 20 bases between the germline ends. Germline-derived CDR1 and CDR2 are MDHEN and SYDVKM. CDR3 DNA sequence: TGTGCCAGCGTGGCCCCACGGGGCTATGGCGAGCAGTACTTC. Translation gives CASVAPRGYGEQYF.

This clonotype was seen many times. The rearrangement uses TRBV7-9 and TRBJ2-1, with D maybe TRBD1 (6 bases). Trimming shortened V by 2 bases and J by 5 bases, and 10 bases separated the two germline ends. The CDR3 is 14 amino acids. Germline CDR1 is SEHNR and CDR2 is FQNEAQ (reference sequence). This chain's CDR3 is CASSLLDSNNEQFF. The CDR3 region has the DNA TGTGCCAGCAGCTTATTGGACAGCAACAATGAGCAGTTCTTC.

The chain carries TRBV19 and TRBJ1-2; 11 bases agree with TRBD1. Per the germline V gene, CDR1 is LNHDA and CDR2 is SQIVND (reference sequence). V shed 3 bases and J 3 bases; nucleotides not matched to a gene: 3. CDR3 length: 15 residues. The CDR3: CASSMMGQGDYGYTF. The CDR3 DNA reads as TGTGCCAGTAGTATGATGGGACAGGGGGACTATGGCTACACCTTC.

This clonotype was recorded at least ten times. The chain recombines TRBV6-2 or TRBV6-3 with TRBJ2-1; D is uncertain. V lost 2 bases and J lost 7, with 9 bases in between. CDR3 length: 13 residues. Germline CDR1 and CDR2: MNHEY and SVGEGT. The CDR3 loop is CASSYLAGNEQFF. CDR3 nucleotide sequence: TGTGCCAGCAGTTACCTGGCCGGGAATGAGCAGTTCTTC.

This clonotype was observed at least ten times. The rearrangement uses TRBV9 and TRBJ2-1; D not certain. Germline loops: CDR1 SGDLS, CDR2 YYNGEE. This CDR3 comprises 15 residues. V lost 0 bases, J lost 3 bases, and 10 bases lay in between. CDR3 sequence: CASSVEVAGYNEQFF. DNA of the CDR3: TGTGCCAGCAGCGTAGAAGTCGCAGGCTACAATGAGCAGTTCTTC.

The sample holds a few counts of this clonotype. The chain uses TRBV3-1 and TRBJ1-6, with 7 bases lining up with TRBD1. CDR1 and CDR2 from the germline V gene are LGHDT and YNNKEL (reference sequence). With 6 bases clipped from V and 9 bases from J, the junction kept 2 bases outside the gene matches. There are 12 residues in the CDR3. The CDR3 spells CASRNRGSPLHF. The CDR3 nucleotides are TGTGCCAGCAGGAACAGGGGTTCACCCCTCCACTTT.

The CDR3 sequence is CASSLTGTDRTDTQYF. The CDR3 nucleotides are TGTGCCAGCAGCTTAACCGGGACAGACCGCACAGATACGCAGTATTTT. This chain connects TRBV5-5 to TRBJ2-3; 7 bases align to TRBD1. The V segment lost 2 bases and the J segment 1 base; nucleotides outside the gene matches: 7. From germline, CDR1 is SGHKS and CDR2 YYEKEE (reference sequence). The CDR3 is 16 amino acids.